This T cell receptor (beta chain) comes out of a study of shared T cell receptors in the human thymus. The method was immunoSEQ multiplex PCR; TCRdb's version includes in-frame clones alone and lacks a portion of them. Counted here are hundreds of thousands of clones, approximately 88% occurring once; the ten biggest clones make up 0.0095% to 0.013%. Germline V gives CDR1 LNHDA, CDR2 SQIVND (reference sequence). V dropped 5 bases and J dropped 7; count of bases not matched to a gene: 8. The CDR3 sequence is 15 residues long. Another study also made use of these data, one on human thymus T cells. This second study notes: Thymus specimens were resections from corrective heart surgery. Within thymic and blood repertoires, V and J gene usage appeared to be biased. Related research has reported that thymic repertoires overlap highly among unrelated individuals.

This sequence originates from a boy under three years old with a congenital heart defect. Sequencing was done on a sample of thymocytes. This chain links TRBV19 with TRBJ1-2, with TRBD1 identical over 12 bases. CDR3 loop: CASSSRDRGPGGYTF. CDR3 sequence (DNA): TGTGCCAGTAGTTCCCGGGACAGGGGGCCTGGTGGCTACACCTTC.